The TCR beta chain under discussion was sequenced for a study of T cell responses to AZD1222 COVID-19 vaccine. As for the study in general: Second doses that came at about 4 or about 12 weeks were put together.

Some clones are missing from TCRdb's copy, which holds only in-frame ones; the method was immunoSEQ multiplex PCR. Of some 130,000 clones in the sample, around 90% are singletons; the top ten hold 5% to 7.5%. The CDR3 covers 12 residues. Germline V gives CDR1 LNHDA, CDR2 SQIVND (reference sequence). The V end lost 5 bases, the J end lost 2 bases, and 4 bases lay between the germline ends. The rearrangement uses TRBV19 and TRBJ1-3, with D unclear. This receptor was obtained from an adult in good health. This specimen was peripheral blood, taken on day 0 of AZD1222 vaccination. Here the CDR3 reads CASSATGNTIYF. CDR3 in DNA: TGTGCCAGTAGTGCCACTGGAAACACCATATATTTT.